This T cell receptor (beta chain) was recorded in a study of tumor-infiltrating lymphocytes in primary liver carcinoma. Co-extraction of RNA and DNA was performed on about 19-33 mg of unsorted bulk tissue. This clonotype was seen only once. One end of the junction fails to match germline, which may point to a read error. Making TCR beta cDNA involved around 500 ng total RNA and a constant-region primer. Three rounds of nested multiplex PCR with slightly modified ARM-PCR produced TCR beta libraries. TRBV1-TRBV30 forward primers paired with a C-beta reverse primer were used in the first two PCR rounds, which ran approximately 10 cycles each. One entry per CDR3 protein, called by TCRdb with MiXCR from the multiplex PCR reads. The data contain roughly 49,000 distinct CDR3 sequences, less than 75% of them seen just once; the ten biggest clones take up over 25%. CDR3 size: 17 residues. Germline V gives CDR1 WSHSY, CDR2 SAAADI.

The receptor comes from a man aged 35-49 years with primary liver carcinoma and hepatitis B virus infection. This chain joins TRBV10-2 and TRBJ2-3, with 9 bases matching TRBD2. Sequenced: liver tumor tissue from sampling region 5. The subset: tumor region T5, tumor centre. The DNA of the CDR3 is TGTGCCAGCAGTGAATGGAGTAGCGGGAGAGGGGCGGATGCGCAGTATTTT. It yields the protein CASSEWSSGRGADAQYF.